The 30 T cell receptor beta chains in this list originate from one sample, sequenced in a study of OX40 agonist ivuxolimab in advanced cancers. Repertoires were generated with immunoSEQ multiplex PCR, while TCRdb's copy carries only in-frame clones and drops some. The table shows just over 50,000 clones, with roughly 80% occurring only once. The sequences come from CD4+ or CD8+ T cells sorted from blood, collected in a trial of the OX40 agonist ivuxolimab. The receptors were sampled from an adult with an advanced solid tumor such as melanoma, head and neck, liver or kidney cancer.

V gene TRBV6-6 combines with J gene TRBJ1-2, with no clear D. V was trimmed by 6 bases and J by 2 bases, leaving 13 bases between them. The CDR3 spans 14 residues. Germline V gene data show CDR1 as MNHNY and CDR2 as SVGAGI (reference sequence). The CDR3 nucleotides read TGTGCCAGCAGCCTTCTGGGTGCGAACTATGGCTACACCTTC. Its translation is CASSLLGANYGYTF.

V is TRBV9 and J is TRBJ2-5; D uncertain. Germline V gene lookup returns CDR1 SGDLS and CDR2 YYNGEE. The germline V and J ends were trimmed by 0 bases and 5 bases, with 11 bases remaining between them. The CDR3 length is 14 residues. CDR3 protein: CASSVGGSMETQYF. The CDR3 region has the DNA TGTGCCAGCAGCGTAGGTGGTTCCATGGAGACCCAGTACTTC.

This clone was detected only once. The gene calls are TRBV5-1 and TRBJ1-5; the D gene is possibly TRBD1 (6 bases). Germline V gives CDR1 SGHRS, CDR2 YFSETQ. The V end lost 3 bases, the J end lost 4 bases, and 8 bases lay between the germline ends. The CDR3 loop spans 13 amino acids. This CDR3 is CASSSGQNQPQHF. CDR3 sequence (DNA): TGCGCCAGCAGCTCAGGACAGAATCAGCCCCAGCATTTT. Based on the CDR3 plus reference TRBV5-1 and TRBJ1-5, the full variable domain is KAGVTQTPRYLIKTRGQQVTLSCSPISGHRSVSWYQQTPGQGLQFLFEYFSETQRNKGNFPGRFSGRQFSNSRSEMNVSTLELGDSALYLCASSSGQNQPQHFGDGTRLSIL.

The V call is TRBV2, the J call TRBJ1-1; no firm D call. The CDR3 loop spans 12 amino acids. Germline lookup yields CDR1 SNHLY and CDR2 FYNNEI. The V end was cut by 7 bases, the J end by 0 bases, with 6 bases between. CDR3 in amino acids: CASKGLNTEAFF. CDR3 coding DNA: TGTGCCAGCAAAGGACTGAACACTGAAGCTTTCTTT.

This clone has more than one count but fewer than ten. The J gene is TRBJ1-2, the V gene TRBV28; possibly TRBD1 for D (5 bases). V lost 5 bases, J lost 7 bases, and 11 bases lay in between. The CDR3 is made up of 12 amino acids. Germline V CDR1 and CDR2: MDHEN, SYDVKM. DNA of the CDR3: TGTGCCAGCAGTGAGCGGGGGGGTGGCTACACCTTC. Its translation is CASSERGGGYTF.

V and J are TRBV5-1 and TRBJ2-5; 7 nucleotides agree with TRBD1. The V gene's germline CDR1 is SGHRS and CDR2 YFSETQ. The V and J ends lost 6 bases and 1 base, in that order; junction bases with no gene match: 6. This CDR3 region has 14 residues. CDR3 nucleotides: TGCGCCAGCAATAGGGGGACAGTCCAAGAGACCCAGTACTTC. It is translated as CASNRGTVQETQYF.

This chain links TRBV5-6 with TRBJ2-1; a weak D match, TRBD2 (6 bases). Trimming removed 3 bases at V and 4 bases at J, with 17 bases between. The V gene's germline CDR1 is SGHDT and CDR2 YYEEEE. This CDR3 is 16 amino acids long. The DNA for the CDR3 is TGTGCCAGCAGCTGGAATAGAGGAGGGGCGTACAATGAGCAGTTCTTC. Translated: CASSWNRGGAYNEQFF.

The J gene is TRBJ2-7, the V gene TRBV10-3; 9 bases map to TRBD1. Per the germline V gene, CDR1 is ENHRY and CDR2 is SYGVKD. The CDR3 length is 15 residues. The V gene end was trimmed by 2 bases and the J gene end by 1 base; junction bases not matched to a gene: 3. This CDR3 is CAISEAGTGSYEQYF. DNA of the CDR3: TGTGCCATCAGTGAGGCCGGGACAGGGTCCTACGAGCAGTACTTC.

This clone was detected a few times. V gene TRBV18 combines with J gene TRBJ2-6; 8 bases are a match to TRBD1. CDR3 length: 16 residues. The ends lost 8 bases at V and 2 bases at J; junction bases unmatched: 8. Germline V lookup: CDR1 KGHSH, CDR2 LQKENI. The chain's CDR3 is CASQGQVPTGANVLTF. CDR3 coding DNA: TGTGCCAGCCAGGGACAGGTCCCGACTGGGGCCAACGTCCTGACTTTC.

The rearrangement links TRBV19 to TRBJ1-6; D is perhaps TRBD1 (5 bases). This CDR3 spans 13 amino acids. Germline V CDR1 and CDR2: LNHDA, SQIVND (reference sequence). Trimming left V 9 bases short and J 4 bases short, with 10 bases between. The CDR3 DNA is TGTGCCAGCTCCGAGGGGTATAATTCACCCCTCCACTTT. Translated, it gives CASSEGYNSPLHF.

This sequence joins TRBV29-1 and TRBJ2-7; D unclear. Germline V gene sequence: CDR1 SQVTM, CDR2 ANQGSEA. The CDR3 totals 12 residues. V was clipped by 6 bases and J by 3 bases, with 12 bases between them. CDR3 residues: CSVAVTVYEQYF. The CDR3 DNA reads TGCAGCGTCGCGGTGACTGTCTACGAGCAGTACTTC.

This clone has just one count. V usage is TRBV5-4 and J usage is TRBJ2-7; weak D call: TRBD2 (6 bases). V was clipped by 2 bases and J by 7 bases, with 16 bases between them. Germline V gene data show CDR1 as SGHNT and CDR2 as YYREEE (reference sequence). The CDR3 spans 14 residues. CDR3: CASSFAGRLGEQYF. The CDR3 nucleotides are TGTGCCAGCAGCTTCGCCGGGAGATTGGGAGAGCAGTACTTC.

V is TRBV4-1 and J is TRBJ2-2, with D perhaps matching TRBD1 (7 bases). The V gene lost 0 bases and the J gene lost 2 bases, with 16 bases spanning the gap. The CDR3 loop spans 18 amino acids. Germline V CDR1 and CDR2: MGHRA, YSYEKL. CDR3 in DNA: TGCGCCAGCAGCCAAGATATCGGAGGGGGCCGCAACACCGGGGAGCTGTTTTTT. This codes for CASSQDIGGGRNTGELFF.

Only one count was recorded for this clone. The sample has other DNA sequences that encode this CDR3 too. The rearrangement uses TRBV18 and TRBJ1-5; tentatively, D is TRBD1 (5 bases). The CDR3 runs to 13 residues. Trimming stripped 6 bases from V and 7 bases from J, with 13 bases between. Germline-derived CDR1 and CDR2 are KGHSH and LQKENI. The CDR3 is CASSPGRDQPQHF. The CDR3 DNA sequence: TGTGCCAGCTCCCCTGGCAGGGACCAGCCCCAGCATTTT.

This chain joins TRBV6-5 and TRBJ1-5, with D possibly matching TRBD1 (5 bases). Germline CDR1 and CDR2: MNHEY and SVGAGI. Deletions cut 0 bases from V and 3 bases from J, with 6 bases between. CDR3 size: 14 residues. CDR3 residues: CASSYSTANQPQHF. As DNA, the CDR3 is TGTGCCAGCAGTTACTCGACAGCCAATCAGCCCCAGCATTTT.

The chain uses TRBV4-1 and TRBJ2-6; the match to TRBD2 covers 11 bases. The CDR3 loop spans 20 amino acids. J gave up 0 bases and V 4 bases, and 11 bases lay outside the gene matches. CDR1 is MGHRA, CDR2 YSYEKL, per germline. As DNA, the CDR3 is TGCGCCAGCAGCCCATTTAACCTAGCGGGAGGTCCCTCTGGGGCCAACGTCCTGACTTTC. Protein product: CASSPFNLAGGPSGANVLTF.

This sequence joins TRBV10-1 and TRBJ1-1, with a possible D match to TRBD1 (5 bases). Germline values: CDR1 WNHNN, CDR2 SYGVQD (reference sequence). V lost 7 bases to trimming and J lost 2 bases, with 11 bases between them. The CDR3 covers 13 residues. CDR3 in DNA: TGCGCCAGCAAAGAGAGGGGAAACACTGAAGCTTTCTTT. Translation: CASKERGNTEAFF.

This clone was seen a single time. DNA of the CDR3: TGTGCCAGCAAGCGGGAGTTTACCCAAGAGACCCAGTACTTC. Protein: CASKREFTQETQYF. This sequence joins TRBV6-1 and TRBJ2-5; TRBD2 matches 8 bases. The V segment lost 7 bases and the J segment 1 base; nucleotides outside the gene matches: 5. This CDR3 comprises 14 residues. Germline V gene sequence: CDR1 MNHNS, CDR2 SASEGT.

The chain is built from TRBV2 and TRBJ1-6; the D gene is possibly TRBD1 (5 bases). V was shortened by 7 bases and J by 6 bases, with 10 bases between the two germline ends. The germline gives CDR1 SNHLY, CDR2 FYNNEI. CDR3 length equals 13 residues. The CDR3 DNA reads TGTGCCAGCAAGGGGTCCGGTAATTCACCCCTCCACTTT. Translating gives CASKGSGNSPLHF.

CDR3: CAVGGFGYGYTF. The CDR3 DNA reads as TGTGCCGTCGGTGGGTTCGGCTATGGCTACACCTTC. The chain recombines TRBV6-5 with TRBJ1-2; D is unresolved. Trimming took off 11 bases at V and 4 bases at J, with 14 bases between the two ends. This CDR3 has 12 amino acids. The germline V gene encodes CDR1 MNHEY and CDR2 SVGAGI.

As DNA, the CDR3 is TGTGCCAGCAGGATTGGGACAGCGAACACTGAAGCTTTCTTT. Residues: CASRIGTANTEAFF. V is TRBV28 and J is TRBJ1-1; 7 bases agree with TRBD1. CDR1 MDHEN and CDR2 SYDVKM come from the germline V gene. The junction had 5 bases not matched to a gene; V was cut back by 6 bases and J by 1 base. The CDR3 spans 14 residues.

The J gene is TRBJ2-5, the V gene TRBV13, with a weak D call TRBD2 (6 bases). The length of the CDR3 is 15 residues. V gave up 7 bases and J gave up 5 bases, with 20 bases separating them. Germline assignment: CDR1 PRHDT and CDR2 FYEKMQ (reference sequence). The CDR3 DNA sequence: TGTGCCAGCACCAGGAGGGCGGGGATATGGGAGACCCAGTACTTC. It yields the protein CASTRRAGIWETQYF.

V usage is TRBV2 and J usage is TRBJ2-6; D call uncertain. The CDR3 covers 15 residues. The germline gives CDR1 SNHLY, CDR2 FYNNEI. V dropped 5 bases and J dropped 2 bases, with 10 bases sitting between them. The CDR3 region is CASSMYFAGANVLTF. The DNA for the CDR3 is TGTGCCAGCAGTATGTACTTCGCTGGGGCCAACGTCCTGACTTTC. Full variable domain (rest looked up from reference TRBV2 and TRBJ2-6): EPEVTQTPSHQVTQMGQEVILRCVPISNHLYFYWYRQILGQKVEFLVSFYNNEISEKSEIFDDQFSVERPDGSNFTLKIRSTKLEDSAMYFCASSMYFAGANVLTFGAGSRLTVL.

The genes are TRBV10-3 and TRBJ2-1; TRBD2 might be the D (5 bases). V was shortened by 7 bases and J by 4 bases, with 14 bases between the two germline ends. Germline V gives CDR1 ENHRY, CDR2 SYGVKD. The CDR3 is 14 amino acids. CDR3 sequence (DNA): TGTGCCATCAAACCGGACTGGAATTACAATGAGCAGTTCTTC. It is translated as CAIKPDWNYNEQFF.

The chain couples TRBV9 to TRBJ1-1; TRBD1 matches 9 bases. Germline CDR1 SGDLS, CDR2 YYNGEE. CDR3 length: 15 amino acids. Trimming cost V 0 bases and J 4 bases; bases outside gene matches: 4. CDR3 sequence (DNA): TGTGCCAGCAGCGTAGCCGGACAGGGGATCACTGAAGCTTTCTTT. The encoded protein is CASSVAGQGITEAFF.

This chain joins TRBV7-9 and TRBJ2-7; the D gene is possibly TRBD1 (5 bases). V was cut by 5 bases and J by 3 bases, with 14 bases left in between. CDR3 size: 14 residues. Germline-derived CDR1 and CDR2 are SEHNR and FQNEAQ (reference sequence). The CDR3 is CASSPRSGFYEQYF. The CDR3 DNA reads TGTGCCAGCAGCCCTCGGTCAGGGTTCTACGAGCAGTACTTC.

This clone has just a few counts. This sample also contains other DNA sequences that code for the same CDR3. The V gene is TRBV5-1, the J gene TRBJ2-2; the D is unclear. The CDR3 length is 14 residues. Looked up from germline, CDR1 is SGHRS and CDR2 is YFSETQ. The V and J ends lost 1 base and 5 bases respectively, with 9 bases between them. The CDR3 loop is CASSLRPLTGELFF. CDR3 coding DNA: TGCGCCAGCAGCTTGAGGCCTCTTACCGGGGAGCTGTTTTTT. The complete variable domain, with remaining parts taken from reference TRBV5-1 and TRBJ2-2, reads KAGVTQTPRYLIKTRGQQVTLSCSPISGHRSVSWYQQTPGQGLQFLFEYFSETQRNKGNFPGRFSGRQFSNSRSEMNVSTLELGDSALYLCASSLRPLTGELFFGEGSRLTVL.

This clone was observed a handful of times. The chain combines TRBV5-1 with TRBJ2-3; no clear D. The germline CDR1 and CDR2 sequences are SGHRS and YFSETQ. Between the trimmed V and J ends, which lost 0 bases and 0 bases, there was a span of 5 bases. The CDR3 covers 14 residues. The CDR3 protein is CASSLATSTDTQYF. CDR3 DNA sequence: TGCGCCAGCAGCTTGGCCACTAGCACAGATACGCAGTATTTT.

The chain combines TRBV10-3 with TRBJ1-1; D not resolved. V lost 0 bases to trimming and J lost 10 bases, with 15 bases between them. The CDR3 sequence is 14 residues long. CDR1 and CDR2 from the germline V gene are ENHRY and SYGVKD. The CDR3 loop is CAISESVGIPGAFF. The CDR3 coding sequence is TGTGCCATCAGTGAGTCCGTGGGGATCCCTGGAGCTTTCTTT.

This chain joins TRBV7-3 and TRBJ2-7; perhaps TRBD1 as D (6 bases). This CDR3 spans 14 amino acids. The V end was cut by 2 bases, the J end by 3 bases, with 11 bases between. From germline, CDR1 is SGHTA and CDR2 FQGTGA. The CDR3 DNA sequence: TGTGCCAGCAGCTTAGGGCTAGGGGGCTACGAGCAGTACTTC. It translates to CASSLGLGGYEQYF.